The present T cell receptor (beta chain) was sequenced within a study of T cell repertoires in cytomegalovirus infection. Study-wide points: Dominating the ex vivo response were HLA-C-restricted CMV-specific TCR beta clonotypes.

The V end lost 4 bases, the J end lost 6 bases, and 13 bases lay between the germline ends. The CDR3 spans 14 residues. Per the germline V gene, CDR1 is MNHNS and CDR2 is SASEGT. There are a few counts of this clonotype. Its target is unknown. TCRdb re-called the reads with MiXCR, one entry per CDR3 protein. The sample contains about 190,000 distinct CDR3 sequences, about 30% of which appear only once. The rearrangement links TRBV6-1 to TRBJ1-5; perhaps TRBD1 as D (5 bases). This sequence was found in a human donor in good health (CMV status not recorded). Some clones in this sample may be carry-over from other donors' samples. Sequencing was done on a sample of PBMCs. Here the CDR3 DNA reads TGTGCCAGCAGTGCTCAGGGATCAAGTCAGCCCCAGCATTTT. Translation: CASSAQGSSQPQHF.